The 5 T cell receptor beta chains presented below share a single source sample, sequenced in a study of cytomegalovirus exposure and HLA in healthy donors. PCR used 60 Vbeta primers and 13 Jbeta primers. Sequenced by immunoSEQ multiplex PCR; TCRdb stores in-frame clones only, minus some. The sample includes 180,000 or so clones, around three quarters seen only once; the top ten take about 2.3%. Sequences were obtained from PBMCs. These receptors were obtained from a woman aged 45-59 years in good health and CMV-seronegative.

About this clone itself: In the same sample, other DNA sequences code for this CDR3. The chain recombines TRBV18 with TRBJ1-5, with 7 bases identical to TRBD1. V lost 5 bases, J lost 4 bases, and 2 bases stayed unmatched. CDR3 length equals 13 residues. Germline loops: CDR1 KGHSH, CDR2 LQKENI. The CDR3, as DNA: TGTGCCAGCTCAGGGGACAGAAATCAGCCCCAGCATTTT. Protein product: CASSGDRNQPQHF.

The CDR3 nucleotides read TGTGCCAGCAGTTTAACCTACCGGGACAGGGGCCATTCACCCCTCCACTTT. It yields the protein CASSLTYRDRGHSPLHF. The chain is built from TRBV27 and TRBJ1-6; 10 nucleotides align to TRBD1. Germline trimming cut 2 bases from V and 8 bases from J; bases unmatched to any gene: 9. In germline, CDR1 is MNHEY, CDR2 SMNVEV (reference sequence). The CDR3 covers 17 residues.

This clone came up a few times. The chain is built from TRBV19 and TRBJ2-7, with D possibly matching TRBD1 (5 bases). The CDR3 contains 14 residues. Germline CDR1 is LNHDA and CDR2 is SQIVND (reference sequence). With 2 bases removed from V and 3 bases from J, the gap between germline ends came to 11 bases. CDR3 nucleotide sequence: TGTGCCAGTAGTATAAGGGGCGTTAACTACGAGCAGTACTTC. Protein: CASSIRGVNYEQYF.

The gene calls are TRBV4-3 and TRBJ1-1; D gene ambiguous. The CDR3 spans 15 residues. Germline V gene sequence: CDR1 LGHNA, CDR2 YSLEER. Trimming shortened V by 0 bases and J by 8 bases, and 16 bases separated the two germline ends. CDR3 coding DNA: TGCGCCAGCAGCCAAGATAAAGTACCCATGGCAGAAGCTTTCTTT. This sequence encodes CASSQDKVPMAEAFF.

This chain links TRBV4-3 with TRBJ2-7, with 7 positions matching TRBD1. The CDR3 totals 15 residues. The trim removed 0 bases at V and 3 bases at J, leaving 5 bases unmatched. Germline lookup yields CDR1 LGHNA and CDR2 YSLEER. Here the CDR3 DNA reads TGCGCCAGCAGCCAAGACCGGGACAGACTCTACGAGCAGTACTTC. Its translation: CASSQDRDRLYEQYF.